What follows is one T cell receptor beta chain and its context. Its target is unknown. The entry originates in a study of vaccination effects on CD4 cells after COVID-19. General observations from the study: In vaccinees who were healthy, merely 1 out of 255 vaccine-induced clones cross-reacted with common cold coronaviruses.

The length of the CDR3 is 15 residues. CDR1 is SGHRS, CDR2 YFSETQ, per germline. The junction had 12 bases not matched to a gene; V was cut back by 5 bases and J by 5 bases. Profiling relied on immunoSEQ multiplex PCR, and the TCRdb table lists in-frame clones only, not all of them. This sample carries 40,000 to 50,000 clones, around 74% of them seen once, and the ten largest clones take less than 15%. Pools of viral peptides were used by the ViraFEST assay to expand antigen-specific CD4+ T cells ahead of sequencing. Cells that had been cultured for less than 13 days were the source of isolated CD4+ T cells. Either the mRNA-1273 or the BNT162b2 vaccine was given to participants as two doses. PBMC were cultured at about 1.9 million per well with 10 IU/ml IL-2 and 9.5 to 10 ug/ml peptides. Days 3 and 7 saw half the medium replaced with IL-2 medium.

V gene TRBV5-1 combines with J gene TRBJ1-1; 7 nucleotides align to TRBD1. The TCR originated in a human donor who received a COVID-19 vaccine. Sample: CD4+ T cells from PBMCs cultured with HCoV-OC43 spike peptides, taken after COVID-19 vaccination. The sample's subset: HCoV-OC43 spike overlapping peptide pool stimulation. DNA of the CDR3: TGCGCCAGCAGACAAACCGACAGGGAGAGGACTGAAGCTTTCTTT. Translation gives CASRQTDRERTEAFF.